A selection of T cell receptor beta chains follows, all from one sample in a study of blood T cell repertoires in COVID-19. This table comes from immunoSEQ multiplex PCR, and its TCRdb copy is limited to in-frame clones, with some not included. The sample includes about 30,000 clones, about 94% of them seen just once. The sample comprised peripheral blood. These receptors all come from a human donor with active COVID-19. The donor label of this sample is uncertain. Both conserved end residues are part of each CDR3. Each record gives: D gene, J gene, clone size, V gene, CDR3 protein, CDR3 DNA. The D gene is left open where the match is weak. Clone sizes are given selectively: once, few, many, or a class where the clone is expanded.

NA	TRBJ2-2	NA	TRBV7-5	CARSLWRRRPVAELFF	TGTGCCAGAAGCTTATGGAGGAGGCGCCCAGTCGCGGAGCTGTTTTTT
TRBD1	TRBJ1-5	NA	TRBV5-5	CASSLTGDQPQHF	TGTGCCAGCAGCTTAACAGGGGATCAGCCCCAGCATTTT
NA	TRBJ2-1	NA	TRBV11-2	CASSLRQGSNEQFF	TGTGCCAGCAGCTTACGTCAGGGGAGCAATGAGCAGTTCTTC
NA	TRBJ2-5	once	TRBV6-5	CASRRESQETQYF	TGTGCCAGCAGACGAGAGTCACAAGAGACCCAGTACTTC
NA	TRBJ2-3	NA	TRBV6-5	CASSLNGGRTDTQYF	TGTGCCAGCAGCTTAAATGGGGGCCGCACAGATACGCAGTATTTT
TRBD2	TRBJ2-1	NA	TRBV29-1	CSVSSGSYNEQFF	TGCAGCGTCTCTAGCGGATCCTACAATGAGCAGTTCTTC
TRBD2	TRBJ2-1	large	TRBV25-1	CASGLAESNEQFF	TGTGCCAGTGGACTAGCGGAGAGTAATGAGCAGTTCTTC
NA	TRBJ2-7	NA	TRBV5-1	CASSLDRTYEQYF	TGCGCCAGCAGCTTGGACAGAACCTACGAGCAGTACTTC
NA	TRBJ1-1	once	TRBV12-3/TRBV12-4	CASRVENTEAFF	TGTGCCAGCAGGGTAGAGAACACTGAAGCTTTCTTT
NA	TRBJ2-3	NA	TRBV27	CASSLSESNLRRDTQYF	TGTGCCAGCAGTTTATCGGAAAGCAACCTTAGGAGGGATACGCAGTATTTT
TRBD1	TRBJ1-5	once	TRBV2	CASRPGQGFNQPQHF	TGTGCCAGCAGACCCGGACAGGGGTTTAATCAGCCCCAGCATTTT
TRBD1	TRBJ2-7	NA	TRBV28	CASSLFRLRGQGASYEQYF	TGTGCCAGCAGTTTATTCCGTCTCAGAGGACAGGGGGCTTCCTACGAGCAGTACTTC
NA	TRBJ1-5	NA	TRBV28	CASSLLNRSDQPQHF	TGTGCCAGCAGTTTACTGAACAGGTCGGATCAGCCCCAGCATTTT
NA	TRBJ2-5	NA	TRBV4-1	CASSQDGLGGPVGETQYF	TGCGCCAGCAGCCAAGATGGACTAGGGGGGCCAGTGGGTGAGACCCAGTACTTC
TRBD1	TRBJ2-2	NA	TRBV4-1	CASSHGTANTGELFF	TGCGCCAGCAGCCATGGGACAGCGAACACCGGGGAGCTGTTTTTT
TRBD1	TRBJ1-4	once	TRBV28	CASSLTGAEKLFF	TGTGCCAGCAGTTTAACAGGGGCCGAAAAACTGTTTTTT
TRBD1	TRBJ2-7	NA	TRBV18	CASSSAGGGYEQYF	TGTGCCAGCTCCAGTGCAGGGGGCGGGTACGAGCAGTACTTC
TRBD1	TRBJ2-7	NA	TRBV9	CASSQGQGAPYEQYF	TGTGCCAGCAGCCAGGGACAGGGTGCCCCTTACGAGCAGTACTTC
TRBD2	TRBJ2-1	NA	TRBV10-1	CASSESNGRGYNEQFF	TGCGCCAGCAGTGAGTCGAACGGGAGGGGATACAATGAGCAGTTCTTC
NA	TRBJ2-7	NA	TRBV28	CASSYRAYEQYF	TGTGCCAGCAGTTACAGGGCCTACGAGCAGTACTTC
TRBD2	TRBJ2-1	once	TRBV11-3	CASSFSGTSGRIDLSEQFF	TGTGCCAGCAGCTTCTCGGGGACTAGCGGGAGAATTGACCTCAGTGAGCAGTTCTTC
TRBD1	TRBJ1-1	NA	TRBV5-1	CASSLGYTGETEAFF	TGCGCCAGCAGCTTGGGCTACACAGGGGAAACTGAAGCTTTCTTT
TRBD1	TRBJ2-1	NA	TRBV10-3	CAISESGTGPNEQFF	TGTGCCATCAGTGAGTCAGGGACAGGGCCCAATGAGCAGTTCTTC
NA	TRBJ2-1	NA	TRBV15	CATSRGGAAEQFF	TGTGCCACCAGCAGAGGGGGAGCGGCTGAGCAGTTCTTC
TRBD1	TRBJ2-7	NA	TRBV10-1	CASSLTGGLSYEQYF	TGCGCCAGCAGCCTAACAGGGGGTCTCTCCTACGAGCAGTACTTC
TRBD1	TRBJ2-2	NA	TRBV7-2	CASSHDDRDSGELFF	TGTGCCAGCAGCCATGATGACAGGGATTCCGGGGAGCTGTTTTTT
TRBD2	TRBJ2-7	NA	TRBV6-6	CASSYPSGLDYEQYF	TGTGCCAGCAGTTACCCCTCGGGACTAGACTACGAGCAGTACTTC
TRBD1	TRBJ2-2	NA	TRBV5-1	CASSRDRGRGGGELFF	TGCGCCAGCAGCCGGGACAGGGGGCGCGGTGGCGGGGAGCTGTTTTTT
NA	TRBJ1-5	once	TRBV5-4	CASSSDQGVVQPQHF	TGTGCCAGCAGCTCGGACCAAGGGGTAGTTCAGCCCCAGCATTTT
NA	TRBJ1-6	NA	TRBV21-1	CASSPPGGEANSPLHF	TGTGCCAGCAGCCCCCCTGGGGGGGAAGCCAATTCACCCCTCCACTTT
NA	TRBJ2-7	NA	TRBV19	CASSIDPLTPGRGFWAYEQYF	TGTGCCAGTAGTATAGATCCTCTTACCCCGGGCAGGGGTTTTTGGGCCTACGAGCAGTACTTC
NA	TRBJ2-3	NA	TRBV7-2	CASSLGQGSTDTQYF	TGTGCCAGCAGCTTAGGGCAGGGGAGCACAGATACGCAGTATTTT
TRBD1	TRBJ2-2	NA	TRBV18	CASSPRSQGLNTGELFF	TGTGCCAGCTCACCACGCTCACAGGGGTTGAACACCGGGGAGCTGTTTTTT
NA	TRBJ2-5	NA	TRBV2	CASSVRRGETQYF	TGTGCCAGCAGTGTGCGGAGGGGAGAGACCCAGTACTTC
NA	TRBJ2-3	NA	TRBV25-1	CASSGEWDTQYF	TGTGCCAGCAGTGGGGAGTGGGATACGCAGTATTTT
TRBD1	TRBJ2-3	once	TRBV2	CASSGDRGSDTQYF	TGTGCCAGCAGTGGGGACAGGGGTTCAGATACGCAGTATTTT
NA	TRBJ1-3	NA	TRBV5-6	CAPARVGGSGNTIYF	TGTGCACCAGCTCGTGTCGGGGGGTCTGGAAACACCATATATTTT
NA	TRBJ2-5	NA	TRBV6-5	CASNRGRQETQYF	TGTGCCAGCAACCGGGGTCGACAAGAGACCCAGTACTTC
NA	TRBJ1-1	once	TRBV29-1	CSVDRGIRTEAFF	TGCAGCGTTGATCGGGGGATTAGGACTGAAGCTTTCTTT
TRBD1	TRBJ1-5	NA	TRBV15	CATSRDYQGGNQPQHF	TGTGCCACCAGCAGAGATTATCAGGGGGGCAATCAGCCCCAGCATTTT
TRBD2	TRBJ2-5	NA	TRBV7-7	CASSHSGGGETQYF	TGTGCCAGCAGCCATAGCGGGGGAGGAGAGACCCAGTACTTC